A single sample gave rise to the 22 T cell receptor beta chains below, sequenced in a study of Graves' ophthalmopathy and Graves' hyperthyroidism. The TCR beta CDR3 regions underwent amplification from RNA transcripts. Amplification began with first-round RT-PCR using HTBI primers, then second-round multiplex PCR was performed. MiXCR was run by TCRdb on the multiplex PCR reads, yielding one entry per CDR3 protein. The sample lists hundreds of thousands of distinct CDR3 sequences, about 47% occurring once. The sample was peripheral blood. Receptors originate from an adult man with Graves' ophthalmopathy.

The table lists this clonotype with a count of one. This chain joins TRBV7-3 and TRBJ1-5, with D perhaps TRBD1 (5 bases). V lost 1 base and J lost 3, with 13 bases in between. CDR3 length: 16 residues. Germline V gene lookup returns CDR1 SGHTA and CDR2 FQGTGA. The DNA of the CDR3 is TGTGCCAGCAGCTTAAAAGATAAACAGGTCAATCAGCCCCAGCATTTT. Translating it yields CASSLKDKQVNQPQHF. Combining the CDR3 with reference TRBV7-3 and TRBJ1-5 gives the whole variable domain GAGVSQTPSNKVTEKGKYVELRCDPISGHTALYWYRQSLGQGPEFLIYFQGTGAADDSGLPNDRFFAVRPEGSVSTLKIQRTERGDSAVYLCASSLKDKQVNQPQHFGDGTRLSIL.

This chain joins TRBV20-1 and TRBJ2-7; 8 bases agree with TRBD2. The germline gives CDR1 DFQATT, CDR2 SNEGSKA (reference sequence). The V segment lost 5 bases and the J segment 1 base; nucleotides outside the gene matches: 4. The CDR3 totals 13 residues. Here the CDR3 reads CSAEGGGSYEQYF. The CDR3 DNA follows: TGCAGTGCTGAGGGCGGGGGGTCCTACGAGCAGTACTTC.

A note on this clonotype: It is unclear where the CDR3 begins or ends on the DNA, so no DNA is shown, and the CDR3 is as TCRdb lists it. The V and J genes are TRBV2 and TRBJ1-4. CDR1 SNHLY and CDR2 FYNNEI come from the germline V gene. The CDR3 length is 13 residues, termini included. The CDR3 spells CASLLGLMKNCFF.

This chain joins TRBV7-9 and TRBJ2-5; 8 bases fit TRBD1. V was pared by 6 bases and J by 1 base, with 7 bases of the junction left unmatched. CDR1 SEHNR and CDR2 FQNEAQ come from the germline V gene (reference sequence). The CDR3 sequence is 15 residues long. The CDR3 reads CASSSPGGFQETQYF. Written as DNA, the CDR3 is TGTGCCAGCAGTTCCCCAGGGGGCTTCCAAGAGACCCAGTACTTC. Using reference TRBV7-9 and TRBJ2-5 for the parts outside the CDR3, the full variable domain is DTGVSQNPRHKITKRGQNVTFRCDPISEHNRLYWYRQTLGQGPEFLTYFQNEAQLEKSRLLSDRFSAERPKGSFSTLEIQRTEQGDSAMYLCASSSPGGFQETQYFGPGTRLLVL.

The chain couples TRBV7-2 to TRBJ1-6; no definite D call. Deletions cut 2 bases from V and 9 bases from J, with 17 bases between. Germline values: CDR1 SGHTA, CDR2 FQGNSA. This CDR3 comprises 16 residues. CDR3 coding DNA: TGTGCCAGCAGCTTATTTCTAGTGCAGACAAGTTCACCCCTCCACTTT. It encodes CASSLFLVQTSSPLHF.

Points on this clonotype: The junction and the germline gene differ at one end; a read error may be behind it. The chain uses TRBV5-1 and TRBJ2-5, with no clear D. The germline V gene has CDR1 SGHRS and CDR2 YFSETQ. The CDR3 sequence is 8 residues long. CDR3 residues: CASSFLGF. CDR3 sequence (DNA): TGCGCCAGCAGCTTCCTCGGCTTC.

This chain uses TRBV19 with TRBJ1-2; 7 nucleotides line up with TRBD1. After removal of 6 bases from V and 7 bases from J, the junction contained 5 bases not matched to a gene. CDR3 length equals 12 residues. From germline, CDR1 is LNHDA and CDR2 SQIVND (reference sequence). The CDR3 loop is CASRTGVGGYTF. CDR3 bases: TGTGCCAGTAGAACAGGGGTCGGTGGCTACACCTTC.

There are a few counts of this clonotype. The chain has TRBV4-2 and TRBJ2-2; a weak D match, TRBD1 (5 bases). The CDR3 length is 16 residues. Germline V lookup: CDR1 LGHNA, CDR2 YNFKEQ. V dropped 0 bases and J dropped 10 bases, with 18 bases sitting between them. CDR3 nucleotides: TGTGCCAGCAGCCAAGACGGCAGGGTCCTCGAGGAGGAGCTGTTTTTT. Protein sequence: CASSQDGRVLEEELFF.

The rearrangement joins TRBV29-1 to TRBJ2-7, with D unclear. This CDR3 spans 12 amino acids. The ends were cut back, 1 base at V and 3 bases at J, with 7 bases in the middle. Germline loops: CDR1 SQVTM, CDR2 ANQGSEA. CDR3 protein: CSVEGVGYEQYF. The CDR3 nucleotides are TGCAGCGTTGAAGGGGTAGGCTACGAGCAGTACTTC.

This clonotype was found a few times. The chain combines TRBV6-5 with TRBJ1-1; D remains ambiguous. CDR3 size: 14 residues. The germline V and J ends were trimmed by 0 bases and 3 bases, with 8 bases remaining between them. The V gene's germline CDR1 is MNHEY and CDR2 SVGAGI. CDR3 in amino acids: CASSYSDDYTEAFF. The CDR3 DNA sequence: TGTGCCAGCAGTTACTCTGATGATTACACTGAAGCTTTCTTT.

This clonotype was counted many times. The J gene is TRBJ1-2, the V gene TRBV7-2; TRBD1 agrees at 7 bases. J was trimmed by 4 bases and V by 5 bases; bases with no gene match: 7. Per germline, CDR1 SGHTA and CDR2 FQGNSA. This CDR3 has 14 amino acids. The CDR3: CASSPTGEGYGYTF. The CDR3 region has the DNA TGTGCCAGCAGCCCCACAGGGGAAGGCTATGGCTACACCTTC.

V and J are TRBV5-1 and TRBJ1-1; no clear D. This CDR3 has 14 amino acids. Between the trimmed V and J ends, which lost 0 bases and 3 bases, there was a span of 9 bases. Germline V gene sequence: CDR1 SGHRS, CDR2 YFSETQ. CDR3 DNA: TGCGCCAGCAGCTTGGCCTCATGGGACACTGAAGCTTTCTTT. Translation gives CASSLASWDTEAFF.

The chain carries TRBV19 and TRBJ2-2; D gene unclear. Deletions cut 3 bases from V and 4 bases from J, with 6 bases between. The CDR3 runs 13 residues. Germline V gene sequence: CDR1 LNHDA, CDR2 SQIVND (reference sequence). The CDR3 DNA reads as TGTGCCAGTAGTATTGCGAGCACCGGGGAGCTGTTTTTT. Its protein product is CASSIASTGELFF.

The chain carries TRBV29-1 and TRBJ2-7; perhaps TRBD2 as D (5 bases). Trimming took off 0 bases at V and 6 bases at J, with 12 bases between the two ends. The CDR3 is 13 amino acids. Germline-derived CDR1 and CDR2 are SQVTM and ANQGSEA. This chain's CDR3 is CSVEDLEGIEQYF. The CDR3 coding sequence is TGCAGCGTTGAAGATCTTGAGGGAATCGAGCAGTACTTC.

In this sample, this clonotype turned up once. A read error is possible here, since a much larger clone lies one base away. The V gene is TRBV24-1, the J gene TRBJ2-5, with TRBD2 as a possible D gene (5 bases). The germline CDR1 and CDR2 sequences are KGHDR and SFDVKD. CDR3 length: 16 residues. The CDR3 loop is CATGDPARGLQETQYF. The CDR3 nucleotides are TGTGCCACCGGTGATCCGGCCAGAGGACTTCAAGAGACCCAGTACTTC.

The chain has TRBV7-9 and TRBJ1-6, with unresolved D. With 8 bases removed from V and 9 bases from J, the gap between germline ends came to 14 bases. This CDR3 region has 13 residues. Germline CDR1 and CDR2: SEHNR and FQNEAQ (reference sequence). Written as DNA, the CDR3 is TGTGCCAGCTGGGGTCCTCCTAGTTCACCCCTCCACTTT. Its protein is CASWGPPSSPLHF.

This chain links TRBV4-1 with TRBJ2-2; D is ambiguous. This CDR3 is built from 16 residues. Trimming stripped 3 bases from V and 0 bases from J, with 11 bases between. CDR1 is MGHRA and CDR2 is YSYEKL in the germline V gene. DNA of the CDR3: TGCGCCAGCAGCCATAGACGCTTAGCGAACACCGGGGAGCTGTTTTTT. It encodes CASSHRRLANTGELFF.

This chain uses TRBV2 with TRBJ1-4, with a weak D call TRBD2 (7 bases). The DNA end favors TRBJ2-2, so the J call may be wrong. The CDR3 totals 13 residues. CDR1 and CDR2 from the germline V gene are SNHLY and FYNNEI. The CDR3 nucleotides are TGTGCCACCAATGGGGGGGCCAACGGGGAGCTGTTTTTT. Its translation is CATNGGANGELFF.

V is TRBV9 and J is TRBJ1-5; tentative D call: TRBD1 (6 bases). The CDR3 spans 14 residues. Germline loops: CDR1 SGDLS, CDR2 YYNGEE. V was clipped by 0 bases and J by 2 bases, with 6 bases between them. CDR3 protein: CASSVGTGNQPQHF. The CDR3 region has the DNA TGTGCCAGCAGCGTAGGGACAGGCAATCAGCCCCAGCATTTT.

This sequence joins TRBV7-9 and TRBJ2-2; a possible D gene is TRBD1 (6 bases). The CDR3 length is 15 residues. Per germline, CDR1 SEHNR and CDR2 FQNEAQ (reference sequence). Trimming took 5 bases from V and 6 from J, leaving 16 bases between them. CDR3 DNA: TGTGCCAGCAGCCCCCGTCCACCAGGGGCCGGGGAGCTGTTTTTT. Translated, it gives CASSPRPPGAGELFF. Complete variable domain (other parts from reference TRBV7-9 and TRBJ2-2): DTGVSQNPRHKITKRGQNVTFRCDPISEHNRLYWYRQTLGQGPEFLTYFQNEAQLEKSRLLSDRFSAERPKGSFSTLEIQRTEQGDSAMYLCASSPRPPGAGELFFGEGSRLTVL.

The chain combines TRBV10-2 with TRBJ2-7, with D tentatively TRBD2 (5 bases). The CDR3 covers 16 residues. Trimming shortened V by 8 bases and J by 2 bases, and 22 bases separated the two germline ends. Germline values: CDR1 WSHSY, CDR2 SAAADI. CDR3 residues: CASLPRFRLRAYEQYF. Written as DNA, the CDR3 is TGCGCCAGCCTCCCCCGCTTTAGGTTGCGGGCCTACGAGCAGTACTTC.

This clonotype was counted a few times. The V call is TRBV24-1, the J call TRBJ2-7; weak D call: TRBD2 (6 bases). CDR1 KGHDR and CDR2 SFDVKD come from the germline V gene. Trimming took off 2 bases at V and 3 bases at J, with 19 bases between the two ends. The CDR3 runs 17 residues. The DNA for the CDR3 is TGTGCCACCAGTGATTCGTCGGCGGAGGGCCTCTACTACGAGCAGTACTTC. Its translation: CATSDSSAEGLYYEQYF.